A selection of T cell receptor beta chains follows, all from one sample in a study of cytomegalovirus exposure and HLA in healthy donors. Profiling relied on immunoSEQ multiplex PCR, and the TCRdb table lists in-frame clones only, not all of them. The top ten clones hold approximately 1.7% of a sample with 150,000 to 200,000 clones, 70% to 90% of them seen once. Sample: PBMCs. The source is a young woman in good health and CMV-seronegative. Both conserved end residues are part of each CDR3. The D gene is left open where the match is weak. Size is omitted from some rows. Given values are once, few, many or a class for expanded clones.

V: TRBV27
size: -
J: TRBJ1-5
D: TRBD1
DNA: TGTGCCAGCAGCTACCGACAGGGATTTTGGCCCCAGCATTTT
CDR3: CASSYRQGFWPQHF

V: TRBV5-4
size: -
J: TRBJ1-1
D: TRBD1
DNA: TGTGCCAGCACCCCAGGGGGCCATCGGGACACTGAAGCTTTCTTT
CDR3: CASTPGGHRDTEAFF

V: TRBV2
size: few
J: TRBJ2-3
D: TRBD2
DNA: TGTGCCAGCAGTCGGACTAGCGGAGATACGCAGTATTTT
CDR3: CASSRTSGDTQYF

V: TRBV9
size: -
J: TRBJ1-5
D: -
DNA: TGTGCCAGCAGCCCCACAGGGAGGGAGGATCAGCCCCAGCATTTT
CDR3: CASSPTGREDQPQHF

V: TRBV19
size: -
J: TRBJ2-1
D: TRBD1
DNA: TGTGCCAGTACGTCGGACAGGGGAAACGGCAATGAGCAGTTCTTC
CDR3: CASTSDRGNGNEQFF

V: TRBV6-6
size: -
J: TRBJ1-4
D: TRBD1
DNA: TGTGCCAGCAGTTACGGAACAGGGGAGAAACTGTTTTTT
CDR3: CASSYGTGEKLFF

V: TRBV27
size: -
J: TRBJ1-2
D: TRBD1
DNA: TGTGCCAGCAGCTTGCTCAGGGGGCAGGACTATGGCTACACCTTC
CDR3: CASSLLRGQDYGYTF

V: TRBV5-4
size: -
J: TRBJ1-1
D: -
DNA: TGTGCCAGCAGTCAAGGGCAGGGGATCACTGAAGCTTTCTTT
CDR3: CASSQGQGITEAFF

V: TRBV30
size: once
J: TRBJ1-2
D: TRBD1
DNA: TGTGCCTGGAGGACAGGGGGCGAAGGAGGCTACACCTTC
CDR3: CAWRTGGEGGYTF

V: TRBV6-5
size: -
J: TRBJ1-6
D: -
DNA: TGTGCCAGCAGTTACGAGTTTGGCTCCTATAATTCACCCCTCCACTTT
CDR3: CASSYEFGSYNSPLHF

V: TRBV10-3
size: -
J: TRBJ1-1
D: -
DNA: TGTGCCATCAAAGCAGGGGTGAACACTGAAGCTTTCTTT
CDR3: CAIKAGVNTEAFF

V: TRBV28
size: -
J: TRBJ2-7
D: -
DNA: TGTGCCAGCAGTAAAGGGGGGGAGTCCTACGAGCAGTACTTC
CDR3: CASSKGGESYEQYF